This is a list of T cell receptor beta chains from one sample in a study of beta chain features in type 1 diabetes. TCRdb's copy holds only in-frame clones and misses some; the assay was immunoSEQ multiplex PCR. The table records 300,000 to 400,000 clones, around 12% of them present only once. The sample consisted of naive CD4+ T cells from blood. The receptor set was obtained from a man aged 18 to 29 in good health. The CDR3 runs from the conserved cysteine through the conserved F or W. D genes are given only for firm matches. Clone size is given for some rows only: seen once, a few or many times, or a class if the clone is expanded.

abundance: few; d_gene: TRBD2; j_gene: TRBJ2-1; v_gene: TRBV7-8; CDR3aa: CASSQRKLAGAYNEQFF; CDR3nt: TGTGCCAGCAGCCAAAGGAAACTAGCGGGAGCATACAATGAGCAGTTCTTC
abundance: NA; d_gene: TRBD2; j_gene: TRBJ2-3; v_gene: TRBV7-2; CDR3aa: CASSFTSGIVTDTQYF; CDR3nt: TGTGCCAGCAGCTTTACTAGCGGGATCGTCACAGATACGCAGTATTTT
abundance: NA; d_gene: TRBD1; j_gene: TRBJ1-2; v_gene: TRBV6-1; CDR3aa: CASSEVGTGGDYGYTF; CDR3nt: TGTGCCAGCAGTGAAGTGGGGACAGGGGGTGACTATGGCTACACCTTC
abundance: NA; d_gene: NA; j_gene: TRBJ1-1; v_gene: TRBV4-2; CDR3aa: CASSQADKNTEAFF; CDR3nt: TGTGCCAGCAGCCAGGCGGACAAAAACACTGAAGCTTTCTTT
abundance: NA; d_gene: NA; j_gene: TRBJ2-7; v_gene: TRBV6-1; CDR3aa: CASSEPTRGHEQYF; CDR3nt: TGTGCCAGCAGTGAACCCACCAGGGGCCACGAGCAGTACTTC
abundance: few; d_gene: NA; j_gene: TRBJ1-5; v_gene: TRBV29-1; CDR3aa: CSVESVTGQPQHF; CDR3nt: TGCAGCGTTGAGTCGGTCACCGGGCAGCCCCAGCATTTT
abundance: NA; d_gene: NA; j_gene: TRBJ2-7; v_gene: TRBV11-3; CDR3aa: CASSSRGSEQYF; CDR3nt: TGTGCCAGCAGCTCTCGGGGGTCCGAGCAGTACTTC
abundance: NA; d_gene: TRBD1; j_gene: TRBJ2-1; v_gene: TRBV28; CDR3aa: CASSTPGGPQFF; CDR3nt: TGTGCCAGCAGTACCCCAGGGGGTCCTCAGTTCTTC
abundance: NA; d_gene: TRBD1; j_gene: TRBJ2-3; v_gene: TRBV5-6; CDR3aa: CASSPRTGSSTDTQYF; CDR3nt: TGTGCCAGCAGCCCTCGGACAGGTTCTAGCACAGATACGCAGTATTTT
abundance: NA; d_gene: NA; j_gene: TRBJ2-2; v_gene: TRBV7-3; CDR3aa: CASSLTGRDTGELFF; CDR3nt: TGTGCCAGCAGCTTAACGGGCAGGGACACCGGGGAGCTGTTTTTT
abundance: few; d_gene: TRBD2; j_gene: TRBJ2-3; v_gene: TRBV7-9; CDR3aa: CASSFLAGVADTQYF; CDR3nt: TGTGCCAGCAGCTTCCTAGCGGGAGTGGCAGATACGCAGTATTTT
abundance: NA; d_gene: NA; j_gene: TRBJ2-5; v_gene: TRBV5-4; CDR3aa: CASSLRTNQETQYF; CDR3nt: TGTGCCAGCAGCTTACGGACTAACCAAGAGACCCAGTACTTC
abundance: NA; d_gene: NA; j_gene: TRBJ2-7; v_gene: TRBV15; CDR3aa: CATSRDLDSPYEQYF; CDR3nt: TGTGCCACCAGCAGAGATTTAGACAGCCCCTACGAGCAGTACTTC
abundance: once; d_gene: TRBD1; j_gene: TRBJ1-2; v_gene: TRBV9; CDR3aa: CASSTPDRGGYTF; CDR3nt: TGTGCCAGCAGCACGCCCGACAGGGGCGGCTACACCTTC
abundance: NA; d_gene: NA; j_gene: TRBJ1-2; v_gene: TRBV2; CDR3aa: CASSERRYGYTF; CDR3nt: TGTGCCAGCAGTGAAAGGAGGTATGGCTACACCTTC
abundance: few; d_gene: TRBD2; j_gene: TRBJ2-3; v_gene: TRBV7-2; CDR3aa: CASSLTSGGAGDTQYF; CDR3nt: TGTGCCAGCAGCCTCACTAGCGGGGGGGCCGGGGATACGCAGTATTTT
abundance: few; d_gene: NA; j_gene: TRBJ2-7; v_gene: TRBV5-6; CDR3aa: CASSSDWSYEQYF; CDR3nt: TGTGCCAGCAGCTCGGACTGGTCCTACGAGCAGTACTTC
abundance: few; d_gene: TRBD1; j_gene: TRBJ2-1; v_gene: TRBV7-2; CDR3aa: CASSFNRGSYNEQFF; CDR3nt: TGTGCCAGCAGCTTTAACAGGGGATCCTACAATGAGCAGTTCTTC
abundance: NA; d_gene: TRBD1; j_gene: TRBJ2-2; v_gene: TRBV18; CDR3aa: CASSPPTGGNSGELFF; CDR3nt: TGTGCCAGCTCACCACCGACAGGGGGAAATTCCGGGGAGCTGTTTTTT
abundance: NA; d_gene: NA; j_gene: TRBJ2-3; v_gene: TRBV6-5; CDR3aa: CASSYRGRGGDTQYF; CDR3nt: TGTGCCAGCAGTTACCGGGGCAGAGGGGGAGATACGCAGTATTTT
abundance: NA; d_gene: TRBD1; j_gene: TRBJ2-5; v_gene: TRBV5-1; CDR3aa: CASSAEPGQKGTQYF; CDR3nt: TGCGCCAGCAGCGCGGAACCGGGACAGAAGGGGACCCAGTACTTC
abundance: NA; d_gene: TRBD1; j_gene: TRBJ1-1; v_gene: TRBV5-4; CDR3aa: CASSPRQGFNTEAFF; CDR3nt: TGTGCCAGCAGCCCTAGACAGGGCTTTAACACTGAAGCTTTCTTT
abundance: few; d_gene: NA; j_gene: TRBJ2-1; v_gene: TRBV7-3; CDR3aa: CASSLTGINEQFF; CDR3nt: TGTGCCAGCAGCTTAACCGGGATCAATGAGCAGTTCTTC
abundance: NA; d_gene: TRBD2; j_gene: TRBJ2-7; v_gene: TRBV5-1; CDR3aa: CASSLGRTSSEQYF; CDR3nt: TGCGCCAGCAGCTTGGGACGGACTAGTAGCGAGCAGTACTTC
abundance: NA; d_gene: NA; j_gene: TRBJ2-2; v_gene: TRBV28; CDR3aa: CASSLSAGLNTGELFF; CDR3nt: TGTGCCAGCAGTTTATCTGCGGGGTTGAACACCGGGGAGCTGTTTTTT
abundance: few; d_gene: NA; j_gene: TRBJ1-1; v_gene: TRBV7-2; CDR3aa: CASSQRRASEAFF; CDR3nt: TGTGCCAGCAGCCAACGGCGGGCCTCTGAAGCTTTCTTT
abundance: NA; d_gene: TRBD2; j_gene: TRBJ2-5; v_gene: TRBV2; CDR3aa: CASKRSGGMETQYF; CDR3nt: TGTGCCAGCAAAAGGAGCGGGGGGATGGAGACCCAGTACTTC
abundance: few; d_gene: TRBD1; j_gene: TRBJ1-2; v_gene: TRBV7-9; CDR3aa: CASSSSQGEIYGYTF; CDR3nt: TGTGCCAGCAGCTCCTCCCAGGGGGAAATCTATGGCTACACCTTC
abundance: NA; d_gene: NA; j_gene: TRBJ1-2; v_gene: TRBV7-2; CDR3aa: CASSFLQGEGYTF; CDR3nt: TGTGCCAGCAGCTTTTTACAGGGTGAAGGCTACACCTTC
abundance: NA; d_gene: NA; j_gene: TRBJ1-2; v_gene: TRBV7-9; CDR3aa: CASSLVGQSYGYTF; CDR3nt: TGTGCCAGCAGCTTAGTAGGACAGAGCTATGGCTACACCTTC
abundance: NA; d_gene: NA; j_gene: TRBJ1-2; v_gene: TRBV6-6; CDR3aa: CASSPRVDSYGYTF; CDR3nt: TGTGCCAGCAGTCCCAGGGTAGACTCCTATGGCTACACCTTC
abundance: few; d_gene: NA; j_gene: TRBJ2-7; v_gene: TRBV4-3; CDR3aa: CASSHDIAYEQYF; CDR3nt: TGCGCCAGCAGCCATGACATAGCCTACGAGCAGTACTTC
abundance: few; d_gene: TRBD1; j_gene: TRBJ1-1; v_gene: TRBV4-3; CDR3aa: CASSQDQGARTEAFF; CDR3nt: TGCGCCAGCAGCCAAGATCAGGGGGCGAGGACTGAAGCTTTCTTT
abundance: few; d_gene: TRBD2; j_gene: TRBJ2-3; v_gene: TRBV7-2; CDR3aa: CASSLRTSGTTVTQYF; CDR3nt: TGTGCCAGCAGCCTGAGAACTTCCGGGACTACGGTTACGCAGTATTTT
abundance: few; d_gene: TRBD2; j_gene: TRBJ2-5; v_gene: TRBV5-1; CDR3aa: CASMRGSGRRETQYF; CDR3nt: TGCGCCAGCATGAGGGGTAGCGGGAGACGGGAGACCCAGTACTTC
abundance: NA; d_gene: TRBD1; j_gene: TRBJ2-4; v_gene: TRBV10-3; CDR3aa: CAISAIQGLRDIQYF; CDR3nt: TGTGCCATCAGTGCCATACAGGGGTTGAGGGACATTCAGTACTTC
abundance: few; d_gene: NA; j_gene: TRBJ2-1; v_gene: TRBV5-1; CDR3aa: CASSLGSSRYNEQFF; CDR3nt: TGCGCCAGCAGCTTGGGGTCTAGTAGGTACAATGAGCAGTTCTTC
abundance: few; d_gene: TRBD1; j_gene: TRBJ1-6; v_gene: TRBV5-6; CDR3aa: CASSYRDRGSDSPLHF; CDR3nt: TGTGCCAGCAGCTATCGGGACAGGGGATCGGATTCACCCCTCCACTTT
abundance: NA; d_gene: NA; j_gene: TRBJ2-7; v_gene: TRBV27; CDR3aa: CASSLLQGIDGEQYF; CDR3nt: TGTGCCAGCAGCCTCCTTCAGGGGATTGACGGCGAGCAGTACTTC
abundance: few; d_gene: TRBD2; j_gene: TRBJ2-1; v_gene: TRBV2; CDR3aa: CASTRGSSYNEQFF; CDR3nt: TGTGCCAGCACCCGCGGGAGCTCCTACAATGAGCAGTTCTTC
abundance: NA; d_gene: NA; j_gene: TRBJ2-1; v_gene: TRBV6-5; CDR3aa: CASSYSFGLAPNEQFF; CDR3nt: TGTGCCAGCAGTTACTCTTTCGGTCTAGCGCCCAATGAGCAGTTCTTC
abundance: NA; d_gene: TRBD1; j_gene: TRBJ1-2; v_gene: TRBV6-4; CDR3aa: CASSDRGQGSRGYTF; CDR3nt: TGTGCCAGCAGTGATAGGGGGCAGGGGAGCCGGGGCTACACCTTC